This T cell receptor (beta chain) was captured in a study of cytomegalovirus exposure and HLA in healthy donors. This clone was counted only a few times. The PCR had 60 Vbeta and 13 Jbeta primers. Some clones are missing from TCRdb's copy, which holds only in-frame ones; the method was immunoSEQ multiplex PCR. The data show some 200,000 clones, 10% to 15% seen once. The sequence came from a man aged 50 to 59 in good health and CMV-seropositive. The sequencing sample was made of PBMCs.

The DNA of the CDR3 is TGTGCCAGCAGCTTCGGACTGCTGAACACTGAAGCTTTCTTT. This translates into CASSFGLLNTEAFF. The chain carries TRBV7-2 and TRBJ1-1; D is unresolved. V was trimmed by 3 bases and J by 0 bases, leaving 8 bases between them. This CDR3 contains 14 residues. Germline lookup yields CDR1 SGHTA and CDR2 FQGNSA.